The 11 T cell receptor beta chains below come from one sample, sequenced in a study of radiotherapy plus CTLA-4 blockade in lung cancer. The table came from immunoSEQ multiplex PCR; TCRdb's copy has only in-frame clones and leaves some out. The table shows 90,000 to 100,000 clones, with around nine tenths occurring only once. The sequencing here drew on peripheral blood, taken from a patient treated with radiotherapy plus ipilimumab. The receptors originated from a human donor with non-small cell lung cancer that progressed on radiotherapy plus ipilimumab.

The chain uses TRBV6-5 and TRBJ2-7; D gene uncertain. Germline-derived CDR1 and CDR2 are MNHEY and SVGAGI. V was shortened by 5 bases and J by 3 bases, with 8 bases between the two germline ends. The length of the CDR3 is 12 residues. The CDR3 DNA follows: TGTGCCAGCAGTGAGTCCAGCTACGAGCAGTACTTC. This encodes CASSESSYEQYF.

V gene TRBV5-4 combines with J gene TRBJ2-7; a possible D gene is TRBD2 (5 bases). V lost 0 bases to trimming and J lost 6 bases, with 13 bases between them. The CDR3 consists of 14 residues. Per germline, CDR1 SGHNT and CDR2 YYREEE (reference sequence). CDR3 in amino acids: CASSLDDYPGEQYF. The CDR3 DNA is TGTGCCAGCAGCTTGGACGACTACCCTGGCGAGCAGTACTTC.

V is TRBV4-1 and J is TRBJ2-3; 10 nucleotides agree with TRBD1. Losses at the gene ends were 1 base for V and 2 bases for J; bases not matched to a gene: 9. CDR1 and CDR2 from the germline V gene are MGHRA and YSYEKL. The CDR3 totals 18 residues. This chain's CDR3 is CASSQGQGATHNTDTQYF. In nucleotides, the CDR3 is TGCGCCAGCAGCCAAGGACAGGGGGCGACACACAACACAGATACGCAGTATTTT.

The CDR3 is CASSKNIAGRKNIQYF. The DNA of the CDR3 is TGTGCCAGCAGCAAAAACATTGCGGGGAGAAAAAACATTCAGTACTTC. V usage is TRBV21-1 and J usage is TRBJ2-4; the D call of TRBD2 is as the table states it, not checked on the DNA. TRBV21-1 is reported as a pseudogene. The CDR3 loop spans 16 amino acids.

This chain connects TRBV30 to TRBJ2-1; the D gene is possibly TRBD1 (6 bases). Trimming removed 4 bases at V and 8 bases at J, with 21 bases between. The germline CDR1 and CDR2 sequences are GTSNPN and SVGIG (reference sequence). The CDR3 is 15 amino acids. CDR3 amino acids: CAWTRRDILRDEQFF. As DNA, the CDR3 is TGTGCCTGGACCCGCCGGGACATCCTCCGGGATGAGCAGTTCTTC.

The CDR3 DNA reads as TGTGCCAGCAGCTTGATGGGGAGGGCCCACGAGCAGTACTTC. Translating gives CASSLMGRAHEQYF. V gene TRBV5-6 combines with J gene TRBJ2-7, with 7 bases identical to TRBD2. From germline, CDR1 is SGHDT and CDR2 YYEEEE. J lost 5 bases, V lost 1 base, and 6 bases had no gene match. The CDR3 is made up of 14 amino acids. Full variable domain (missing parts from reference TRBV5-6 and TRBJ2-7): DAGVTQSPTHLIKTRGQQVTLRCSPKSGHDTVSWYQQALGQGPQFIFQYYEEEERQRGNFPDRFSGHQFPNYSSELNVNALLLGDSALYLCASSLMGRAHEQYFGPGTRLTVT.

This rearrangement joins TRBV2 to TRBJ2-7, with 9 bases lining up with TRBD1. The CDR3 spans 13 residues. The germline CDR1 and CDR2 sequences are SNHLY and FYNNEI. Trimming cost V 6 bases and J 3 bases; bases outside gene matches: 3. CDR3 sequence reads: CASRTGGLYEQYF. CDR3 nucleotides: TGTGCCAGCAGGACAGGGGGGCTCTACGAGCAGTACTTC.

This chain connects TRBV19 to TRBJ1-5, with D maybe TRBD1 (6 bases). CDR3 length equals 15 residues. Looked up from germline, CDR1 is LNHDA and CDR2 is SQIVND (reference sequence). V was clipped by 4 bases and J by 6 bases, with 16 bases between them. The CDR3 is CASSTQGLASQPQHF. CDR3 coding DNA: TGTGCCAGTAGTACCCAGGGGTTGGCGAGTCAGCCCCAGCATTTT.

The chain uses TRBV30 and TRBJ1-2; D is unclear. The CDR3 is 14 residues long. V was shortened by 3 bases and J by 4 bases, with 15 bases between the two germline ends. Germline V lookup: CDR1 GTSNPN, CDR2 SVGIG (reference sequence). This CDR3 reads CAWRHRDPVYGYTF. The CDR3, as DNA: TGTGCCTGGAGGCATAGGGATCCGGTCTATGGCTACACCTTC.

DNA for the CDR3: TGCGCCAGCAGCTTATTGGCGGGAGACACAGATACGCAGTATTTT. This sequence encodes CASSLLAGDTDTQYF. The chain is built from TRBV5-1 and TRBJ2-3, with 7 bases matching TRBD2. This CDR3 has 15 amino acids. The germline CDR1 and CDR2 sequences are SGHRS and YFSETQ. V shed 2 bases, J shed 2 bases, and the junction held 5 bases outside the gene matches.

The chain links TRBV9 to TRBJ2-3; D is perhaps TRBD2 (5 bases). Germline V gene data show CDR1 as SGDLS and CDR2 as YYNGEE. V was trimmed by 1 base and J by 0 bases, leaving 6 bases between them. The CDR3 totals 14 residues. In DNA, the CDR3 is TGTGCCAGCAGCGTAAGGACTAGCACAGATACGCAGTATTTT. Protein product: CASSVRTSTDTQYF.